Here is one T cell receptor beta chain with its context. This entry belongs to a study of blood T cell repertoires in COVID-19. Study summary: There were acute and convalescent COVID-19 samples, and they came from the United States, Italy and Spain. In each case, the material was cDNA or gDNA derived from T cells, B-cell-depleted T cells, or PBMCs.

Recruitment covered fewer than 25 US areas and drew participants whose ages spanned about 18 to 89 years. The protocol was immunoSEQ multiplex PCR, while the TCRdb copy is restricted to in-frame clones and leaves out a portion. The sample consists of about 300,000 clones, around 86% of them appearing once. The CDR3 is 14 residues long. Germline V gene sequence: CDR1 MNHEY, CDR2 SVGAGI. Trimming took 6 bases from V and 8 from J; bases not matched to a gene: 7. The chain combines TRBV6-5 with TRBJ1-4; 9 bases agree with TRBD1. The origin of this receptor is a man under 40 who had recovered from COVID-19. Sequencing input: PBMCs or T cells enriched from blood (not recorded which). The CDR3 sequence: CASSTGTGREKLFF. As DNA, the CDR3 is TGTGCCAGCAGCACCGGGACAGGGCGCGAAAAACTGTTTTTT.